The T cell receptor (beta chain) under discussion was sequenced for a study of blood T cell repertoires in COVID-19. On the study more broadly: The origin of the acute and convalescent COVID-19 samples was the United States, Italy and Spain. In each case, the material was cDNA or gDNA derived from T cells, B-cell-depleted T cells, or PBMCs.

Germline-derived CDR1 and CDR2 are SGDLS and YYNGEE. The CDR3 loop spans 16 amino acids. V was cut by 0 bases and J by 4 bases, with 13 bases left in between. TCRdb keeps only in-frame clones here, not all; method: immunoSEQ multiplex PCR. The sample has hundreds of thousands of clones, 86% seen once. The sequenced sample consisted of peripheral blood. The chain joins TRBV9 to TRBJ2-2; D is uncertain. The receptor comes from a woman aged 30 to 39 with active or convalescent COVID-19. The CDR3 loop reads CASSVVGRSLTGELFF. The CDR3 coding sequence is TGTGCCAGCAGCGTAGTTGGTAGGAGCCTCACCGGGGAGCTGTTTTTT. Looking up the rest from reference TRBV9 and TRBJ2-2 gives the full variable domain: DSGVTQTPKHLITATGQRVTLRCSPRSGDLSVYWYQQSLDQGLQFLIQYYNGEERAKGNILERFSAQQFPDLHSELNLSSLELGDSALYFCASSVVGRSLTGELFFGEGSRLTVL.